This entry lists 26 T cell receptor beta chains sequenced from one sample in a study of beta chain features in type 1 diabetes. Expressed TCRB transcripts got sequenced, as all isolated RNA was reverse transcribed. Measured with immunoSEQ multiplex PCR; TCRdb has only the in-frame clones, and not every one. The sample shows about 320,000 clones, about 15% of them seen only once. What was sequenced was central memory CD4+ T cells from blood. These receptor sequences come from a man aged 25-45 years in good health.

The genes are TRBV10-2 and TRBJ2-1; 7 nucleotides align to TRBD2. The CDR3 is 15 amino acids. Germline V CDR1 and CDR2: WSHSY, SAAADI. V shed 2 bases and J 7 bases; nucleotides not matched to a gene: 8. The CDR3 loop is CASSEVGTKANEQFF. The CDR3 coding sequence is TGCGCCAGCAGTGAGGTAGGGACTAAGGCAAATGAGCAGTTCTTC.

This rearrangement joins TRBV5-1 to TRBJ2-1; perhaps TRBD1 as D (5 bases). The CDR3 loop spans 14 amino acids. V gave up 4 bases and J gave up 8 bases, with 16 bases separating them. Looked up from germline, CDR1 is SGHRS and CDR2 is YFSETQ. The CDR3, as DNA: TGCGCCAGCAGCCTGACAGACATCCGGGATGAGCAGTTCTTC. The encoded protein is CASSLTDIRDEQFF. The entire variable domain, with the rest obtained from reference TRBV5-1 and TRBJ2-1, is as follows: KAGVTQTPRYLIKTRGQQVTLSCSPISGHRSVSWYQQTPGQGLQFLFEYFSETQRNKGNFPGRFSGRQFSNSRSEMNVSTLELGDSALYLCASSLTDIRDEQFFGPGTRLTVL.

The V and J genes are TRBV18 and TRBJ2-3; no clear D gene. The CDR3 is 13 amino acids. The V gene's germline CDR1 is KGHSH and CDR2 LQKENI. The ends were cut back, 3 bases at V and 6 bases at J, with 10 bases in the middle. The CDR3 is CASSPGISDTQYF. The CDR3 bases are TGTGCCAGCTCACCGGGGATCTCCGATACGCAGTATTTT.

The V gene is TRBV6-6, the J gene TRBJ2-7; 8 nucleotides line up with TRBD1. V shed 0 bases and J 6 bases; nucleotides not matched to a gene: 4. CDR1 is MNHNY, CDR2 SVGAGI, per germline (reference sequence). This CDR3 has 14 amino acids. CDR3 amino acids: CASSYSGQATEQYV. In DNA form, the CDR3 reads TGTGCCAGCAGTTACTCGGGACAGGCGACCGAGCAGTACGTC.

The chain carries TRBV19 and TRBJ2-5; TRBD1 might be the D (6 bases). The V end was cut by 8 bases, the J end by 0 bases, with 10 bases between. The CDR3 runs 13 residues. Per germline, CDR1 LNHDA and CDR2 SQIVND (reference sequence). For the CDR3, the DNA is TGTGCCAGTTGGGACACTTACCAAGAGACCCAGTACTTC. Translating gives CASWDTYQETQYF. The full variable domain, rest sourced from reference TRBV19 and TRBJ2-5, is DGGITQSPKYLFRKEGQNVTLSCEQNLNHDAMYWYRQDPGQGLRLIYYSQIVNDFQKGDIAEGYSVSREKKESFPLTVTSAQKNPTAFYLCASWDTYQETQYFGPGTRLLVL.

This clone came up a few times. At one end, the junction sequence differs from germline, possibly due to a read error. The rearrangement links TRBV27 to TRBJ1-3; D call uncertain. CDR1 MNHEY and CDR2 SMNVEV come from the germline V gene (reference sequence). The CDR3 totals 15 residues. CDR3 protein: CASSLRKGAGNTIYF. Written as DNA, the CDR3 is TGTGCCAGCAGTTTAAGGAAGGGAGCTGGGAACACCATATATTTT.

The sample holds one count of this clone. This rearrangement joins TRBV10-2 to TRBJ2-7, with D unresolved. V dropped 4 bases and J dropped 6 bases, with 7 bases sitting between them. CDR1 is WSHSY and CDR2 is SAAADI in the germline V gene. CDR3 length: 11 residues. CDR3 sequence (DNA): TGCGCCAGCAGTGGGGGATCCGAGCAGTACTTC. As protein: CASSGGSEQYF.

This chain uses TRBV27 with TRBJ2-1; D possibly corresponds to TRBD2 (6 bases). Germline V CDR1 and CDR2: MNHEY, SMNVEV (reference sequence). Trimming stripped 8 bases from V and 4 bases from J, with 21 bases between. The CDR3 contains 16 residues. Here the CDR3 DNA reads TGTGCCAGCTCCCTAACCGGACTACCGAATTACAATGAGCAGTTCTTC. Translated: CASSLTGLPNYNEQFF.

Concerning this clone: This sample includes further DNA sequences coding for the same CDR3. The chain employs TRBV13 and TRBJ1-3, with TRBD1 as a possible D gene (5 bases). The germline gives CDR1 PRHDT, CDR2 FYEKMQ (reference sequence). The CDR3 length is 14 residues. Trimming removed 4 bases at V and 4 bases at J, with 11 bases between. CDR3 amino acids: CASSSRASGNTIYF. The CDR3 DNA is TGTGCCAGCAGCTCCAGGGCATCAGGAAACACCATATATTTT.

The gene calls are TRBV7-2 and TRBJ2-3; D is unclear. Germline V gives CDR1 SGHTA, CDR2 FQGNSA. The CDR3 is made up of 12 amino acids. The CDR3, as DNA: TGTGCGACTGATAAAAACACAGATACGCAGTATTTT. Protein sequence: CATDKNTDTQYF.

This clone occurred a few times. This sequence joins TRBV11-2 and TRBJ2-7; D gene unclear. Germline loops: CDR1 SGHAT, CDR2 FQNNGV. The CDR3 is 15 amino acids. V lost 2 bases and J lost 2, with 13 bases in between. The CDR3 protein is CASSLRVHGAYEQYF. The CDR3 DNA sequence: TGTGCCAGCAGCTTAAGAGTCCATGGGGCCTACGAGCAGTACTTC. The full variable domain, rest sourced from reference TRBV11-2 and TRBJ2-7, is EAGVAQSPRYKIIEKRQSVAFWCNPISGHATLYWYQQILGQGPKLLIQFQNNGVVDDSQLPKDRFSAERLKGVDSTLKIQPAKLEDSAVYLCASSLRVHGAYEQYFGPGTRLTVT.

This chain connects TRBV29-1 to TRBJ2-5; 14 bases line up with TRBD2. V shed 1 base, J shed 4 bases, and the junction held 11 bases outside the gene matches. Germline CDR1 reads SQVTM; CDR2 reads ANQGSEA. The CDR3 extends over 18 amino acids. The CDR3 DNA is TGCAGCGTTGAAGTCGGGACTAGCGGGGGCCTCGGTTTAGAGACCCAGTACTTC. Amino acid sequence: CSVEVGTSGGLGLETQYF.

The chain links TRBV28 to TRBJ1-5, with 9 bases matching TRBD1. This CDR3 contains 16 residues. The junction had 12 bases not matched to a gene; V was cut back by 6 bases and J by 6 bases. Germline values: CDR1 MDHEN, CDR2 SYDVKM. CDR3 loop: CASRVASGQGLQPQHF. The CDR3 bases are TGTGCCAGCAGGGTGGCCTCGGGACAGGGTCTTCAGCCCCAGCATTTT.

The chain links TRBV5-1 to TRBJ2-4, with 9 bases aligning to TRBD1. This CDR3 has 16 residues. Germline V gene lookup returns CDR1 SGHRS and CDR2 YFSETQ. After removal of 4 bases from V and 1 base from J, the junction contained 6 bases not matched to a gene. Here the CDR3 reads CASSDGGTGAKNIQYF. CDR3 sequence (DNA): TGCGCCAGCAGCGACGGAGGGACAGGGGCCAAAAACATTCAGTACTTC.

In this sample, this clone turned up a few times. CDR3 sequence reads: CASSLVWGGDTQYF. CDR3 DNA sequence: TGTGCCAGCAGCTTAGTTTGGGGGGGAGATACGCAGTATTTT. The chain recombines TRBV11-2 with TRBJ2-3; 7 bases agree with TRBD2. Trimming took 1 base from V and 5 from J; bases not matched to a gene: 3. Germline CDR1 and CDR2: SGHAT and FQNNGV. This CDR3 region has 14 residues.

The table lists this clone with a few counts. The chain uses TRBV28 and TRBJ1-2; D uncertain. Germline V gene data show CDR1 as MDHEN and CDR2 as SYDVKM. The ends were cut back, 1 base at V and 8 bases at J, with 5 bases in the middle. The CDR3 consists of 11 residues. CDR3 residues: CASSLFRGYTF. The CDR3 DNA follows: TGTGCCAGCAGTTTATTTCGGGGCTACACCTTC.

The table lists this clone with a few counts. The chain uses TRBV27 and TRBJ1-3, with a possible D match to TRBD1 (6 bases). Germline-derived CDR1 and CDR2 are MNHEY and SMNVEV (reference sequence). Deletions cut 10 bases from V and 2 bases from J, with 9 bases between. This CDR3 comprises 12 residues. CDR3 in amino acids: CATRGPGNTIYF. The CDR3 DNA follows: TGTGCCACGCGGGGGCCTGGAAACACCATATATTTT.

This clone was counted only a few times. The genes are TRBV11-3 and TRBJ1-1; no reliable D call. Trimming pared 1 base from V and 8 bases from J, leaving 5 bases between. CDR3 length equals 11 residues. Germline CDR1 is SGHNT and CDR2 is YENEEA. The CDR3 loop reads CASSLVAEAFF. The CDR3 DNA reads as TGTGCCAGCAGCTTAGTGGCGGAAGCTTTCTTT.

This clone has at least ten counts. The chain combines TRBV10-3 with TRBJ2-7; TRBD1 matches at 9 bases. Germline CDR1 reads ENHRY; CDR2 reads SYGVKD. CDR3 length: 12 amino acids. The junction had 7 bases not matched to a gene; V was cut back by 10 bases and J by 6 bases. The CDR3 sequence is CASRDRVLEQYF. CDR3 bases: TGTGCCAGCCGGGACAGGGTTCTCGAGCAGTACTTC.

This clone showed up many times. The rearrangement links TRBV19 to TRBJ2-5; possible D gene TRBD1, 6 bases. CDR1 is LNHDA and CDR2 is SQIVND in the germline V gene (reference sequence). This CDR3 comprises 14 residues. Trimming removed 5 bases from V and 4 bases from J, with 14 bases in between. The CDR3 bases are TGTGCCAGTAGTCCCACAGGGTATGCAGAGACCCAGTACTTC. It specifies CASSPTGYAETQYF.

The chain recombines TRBV7-9 with TRBJ2-3; 8 positions agree with TRBD2. With V trimmed by 2 bases and J by 0 bases, 4 bases remained unmatched. Germline loops: CDR1 SEHNR, CDR2 FQNEAQ (reference sequence). The CDR3 consists of 16 residues. The CDR3 protein is CASSLPGLASTDTQYF. In DNA, the CDR3 is TGTGCCAGCAGCTTACCAGGACTAGCTAGCACAGATACGCAGTATTTT. The whole variable domain, filled in from reference TRBV7-9 and TRBJ2-3, reads DTGVSQNPRHKITKRGQNVTFRCDPISEHNRLYWYRQTLGQGPEFLTYFQNEAQLEKSRLLSDRFSAERPKGSFSTLEIQRTEQGDSAMYLCASSLPGLASTDTQYFGPGTRLTVL.

The V and J genes are TRBV7-9 and TRBJ1-2, with 8 bases fitting TRBD1. Trimming at V came to 1 base and at J to 7 bases, leaving 8 bases not matched to a gene. The CDR3 totals 15 residues. Germline V gene lookup returns CDR1 SEHNR and CDR2 FQNEAQ (reference sequence). CDR3 loop: CASSLGTGQSSGYTF. As DNA, the CDR3 is TGTGCCAGCAGCTTAGGGACAGGGCAGTCCTCTGGCTACACCTTC.

This clone was seen at least ten times. The chain is built from TRBV5-5 and TRBJ2-6, with D unclear. There are 14 residues in the CDR3. The germline CDR1 and CDR2 sequences are SGHKS and YYEKEE (reference sequence). Trimming removed 4 bases at V and 2 bases at J, with 7 bases between. The CDR3 sequence is CASSDAAGANVLTF. CDR3 nucleotides: TGTGCCAGCAGCGATGCAGCTGGGGCCAACGTCCTGACTTTC.

The chain employs TRBV25-1 and TRBJ1-2; possible D gene TRBD1, 5 bases. The CDR3 consists of 15 residues. Germline V lookup: CDR1 MGHDK, CDR2 SYGVNS. Trimming stripped 0 bases from V and 6 bases from J, with 14 bases between. The CDR3 region is CASSEYRRGGDGYTF. As DNA, the CDR3 is TGTGCCAGCAGTGAATATCGGAGGGGAGGGGATGGCTACACCTTC.

This clone appeared many times. V gene TRBV11-1 combines with J gene TRBJ1-1; D unresolved. With 5 bases removed from V and 11 bases from J, the gap between germline ends came to 15 bases. Germline CDR1 SGHAT, CDR2 FQDESV (reference sequence). CDR3 length: 12 residues. CDR3 in DNA: TGTGCCAGCAGCAACGGGCCTCGGAGGGCTTTCTTT. It yields the protein CASSNGPRRAFF.

This clone was recorded a few times. This chain links TRBV5-5 with TRBJ2-7; a possible D gene is TRBD2 (6 bases). Germline-derived CDR1 and CDR2 are SGHKS and YYEKEE (reference sequence). Trimming cost V 4 bases and J 0 bases, with 17 bases left between them. There are 16 residues in the CDR3. The CDR3 bases are TGTGCCAGCAGCCCGTCCGGGGGACGCAGCTCCTACGAGCAGTACGTC. It yields the protein CASSPSGGRSSYEQYV.